This TCR beta chain stems from a study of post-analysis software for immune sequencing data. Study information: In terms of disease course, relapsing-remitting, secondary progressive and progressive-relapsing multiple sclerosis were included. General study findings and limits: Those with multiple sclerosis, the patient group, showed significantly lower normalized Chao1 diversity than controls. Analysis by F measure revealed that same-batch samples clustered strongly together. Elevated frequency relative to controls characterized four or five TRBV segments in patients, TRBV5-6, TRBV5-1 and TRBV20-1 among them.

Sequencing libraries made from TCR beta cDNA carried unique molecular identifiers. Researchers reported 400,000 to 550,000 cDNA molecules coming from approximately 0.91 to 9.4 million T cells. MiXCR, applied by TCRdb to the PCR reads, yields one record per CDR3 protein. The sample includes about 500,000 distinct CDR3 sequences, 40% to 55% of them seen just once. Comments on this clonotype: The target antigen is unknown.

The J segment lost 0 bases and the V segment lost 3 bases, leaving 8 bases of the junction unmatched. The CDR3 extends over 17 amino acids. This chain joins TRBV12-3 or TRBV12-4 and TRBJ1-5; 7 bases align to TRBD1. Sequenced sample: blood. This TCR was recovered from a girl aged 10 to 17 with multiple sclerosis. The CDR3 sequence is CASSLTGKDFSNQPQHF. DNA of the CDR3: TGTGCCAGCAGTTTGACAGGGAAGGATTTTAGCAATCAGCCCCAGCATTTT.